These 24 T cell receptor beta chains were sequenced from one sample in a study of blood T cells in healthy people across ages. A second PCR, run for roughly 6 to 11 cycles, used a sample-barcoded 5' primer plus a J-beta primer mix. TCRdb called the 5' RACE reads again in MiXCR, with one record for every CDR3 protein. Altogether approximately 730,000 distinct CDR3 sequences are present, roughly 50% being singletons, with the ten largest covering roughly 37%. The specimen sequenced was blood. These receptor sequences come from a man older than 75 in good health.

In this sample, this clonotype turned up once. The chain links TRBV20-1 to TRBJ1-2, with 12 bases fitting TRBD1. This CDR3 comprises 14 residues. Germline values: CDR1 DFQATT, CDR2 SNEGSKA (reference sequence). Trimming took 6 bases from V and 6 from J; bases not matched to a gene: 8. CDR3 in DNA: TGCAGTGCCACGCCCGGGACAGGGGGCCATGGCTACACCTTC. Its protein is CSATPGTGGHGYTF.

CDR3 loop: CASSTRKTGGVSNQPQHF. CDR3 coding DNA: TGTGCCAGCAGTACACGAAAAACAGGGGGTGTTAGCAATCAGCCCCAGCATTTT. The chain has TRBV6-5 and TRBJ1-5, with 8 bases fitting TRBD1. Trimming at V came to 5 bases and at J to 0 bases, leaving 12 bases not matched to a gene. CDR1 and CDR2 (germline): MNHEY, SVGAGI. CDR3 size: 18 residues.

Of note for this clonotype: The junction and the germline gene differ at one end; a read error may be behind it. The chain uses TRBV28 and TRBJ2-7; 9 bases are shared with TRBD2. The DNA end is a closer match to TRBJ2-5, so the J assignment may be wrong. Germline CDR1 MDHEN, CDR2 SYDVKM. The CDR3 consists of 12 residues. As DNA, the CDR3 is TGTACCAGCGGGACTAGCCTAGAGACCCAGTACTTC. Protein product: CTSGTSLETQYF.

This clonotype was found a few times. The V gene is TRBV27, the J gene TRBJ2-5; the D gene could be TRBD1 or TRBD2 (5 bases each). The CDR3 contains 14 residues. Looked up from germline, CDR1 is MNHEY and CDR2 is SMNVEV (reference sequence). Between the trimmed V and J ends, which lost 4 bases and 5 bases, there was a span of 14 bases. CDR3 loop: CASSSWDVLETQYF. The CDR3 region has the DNA TGTGCCAGCAGTTCCTGGGACGTCCTGGAGACCCAGTACTTC.

This clonotype was seen a single time. V is TRBV12-3 or TRBV12-4 and J is TRBJ2-1; D gene ambiguous. The CDR3 is 15 residues long. With 6 bases removed from V and 7 bases from J, the gap between germline ends came to 19 bases. The CDR3 region is CASSTFSWVRNEQFF. In nucleotides, the CDR3 is TGTGCCAGCAGCACCTTTAGCTGGGTCAGGAATGAGCAGTTCTTC.

The genes are TRBV5-1 and TRBJ2-5; D gene unclear. The germline V and J ends were trimmed by 1 base and 5 bases, with 15 bases remaining between them. Germline values: CDR1 SGHRS, CDR2 YFSETQ. The CDR3 covers 15 residues. This chain's CDR3 is CASSLSTLQRETQYF. The CDR3 nucleotides read TGCGCCAGCAGCTTGTCCACACTCCAGAGGGAGACCCAGTACTTC.

V usage is TRBV28 and J usage is TRBJ2-7, with D hard to call. The CDR3 consists of 14 residues. V dropped 8 bases and J dropped 2 bases, with 16 bases sitting between them. Germline V gene sequence: CDR1 MDHEN, CDR2 SYDVKM. CDR3 in amino acids: CASDSRARAYEQYF. The DNA of the CDR3 is TGTGCCAGCGATTCCCGGGCCCGGGCCTACGAGCAGTACTTC.

The CDR3 region is CSVAQGSSYEQYF. In nucleotides, the CDR3 is TGCAGCGTTGCTCAGGGCAGCTCCTACGAGCAGTACTTC. The rearrangement uses TRBV29-1 and TRBJ2-7, with D tentatively TRBD1 (5 bases). CDR1 is SQVTM and CDR2 is ANQGSEA in the germline V gene. The CDR3 spans 13 residues. The V end was cut by 4 bases, the J end by 0 bases, with 10 bases between.

This clonotype has just a few counts. The CDR3 is CASSLTVPSADTQYF. The CDR3 DNA reads TGTGCCAGCAGTCTGACAGTACCTTCCGCAGATACGCAGTATTTT. The rearrangement uses TRBV12-3 or TRBV12-4 and TRBJ2-3; D may be TRBD1 (5 bases). The CDR3 totals 15 residues. The ends were cut back, 5 bases at V and 4 bases at J, with 16 bases in the middle.

The V call is TRBV5-6, the J call TRBJ2-3, with a possible D match to TRBD2 (5 bases). V was pared by 5 bases and J by 7 bases, with 20 bases between. CDR3 length: 15 amino acids. Germline CDR1 reads SGHDT; CDR2 reads YYEEEE. The CDR3 loop reads CASRLKLNSGNTQYF. CDR3 DNA sequence: TGTGCCAGCAGGCTAAAGCTTAATTCGGGAAATACGCAGTATTTT.

This clonotype was seen once. The chain uses TRBV5-1 and TRBJ1-4; weak D call: TRBD1 (6 bases). In germline, CDR1 is SGHRS, CDR2 YFSETQ. The ends were cut back, 4 bases at V and 7 bases at J, with 14 bases in the middle. The CDR3 length is 14 residues. CDR3: CASSTGGAGEKLFF. Here the CDR3 DNA reads TGCGCCAGCAGCACCGGGGGGGCAGGTGAAAAACTGTTTTTT.

This rearrangement joins TRBV25-1 to TRBJ2-5, with TRBD1 as a possible D gene (6 bases). The CDR3 runs to 14 residues. Germline CDR1 MGHDK, CDR2 SYGVNS. V was trimmed by 4 bases and J by 2 bases, leaving 11 bases between them. CDR3 loop: CASSAFGQQETQYF. The CDR3 coding sequence is TGTGCCAGCAGTGCTTTCGGACAGCAAGAGACCCAGTACTTC.

This clonotype came up a few times. J is TRBJ2-3 and V is TRBV5-1, with 11 nucleotides matching TRBD2. The CDR3 contains 18 residues. J gave up 8 bases and V 4 bases, and 18 bases lay outside the gene matches. Germline CDR1 and CDR2: SGHRS and YFSETQ. CDR3 amino acids: CASSRQRTLAGGPGTQYF. CDR3 in DNA: TGCGCCAGCAGCCGACAGAGGACCTTAGCGGGAGGGCCCGGTACGCAGTATTTT.

The chain links TRBV10-3 to TRBJ1-1; a possible D gene is TRBD1 (5 bases). The V and J ends lost 10 bases and 4 bases respectively, with 19 bases between them. The V gene's germline CDR1 is ENHRY and CDR2 SYGVKD. The CDR3 spans 14 residues. In nucleotides, the CDR3 is TGTGCCAGCCGGGACGCCGGCGCCGGCACTGAAGCTTTCTTT. Protein product: CASRDAGAGTEAFF.

The V and J genes are TRBV11-2 and TRBJ2-5; TRBD2 aligns across 8 bases. CDR1 and CDR2 from the germline V gene are SGHAT and FQNNGV. This CDR3 contains 13 residues. V gave up 0 bases and J gave up 7 bases; unmatched junction bases: 1. CDR3 in DNA: TGTGCCAGCAGCTTAGAGGCGGGAGGGACCCAGTACTTC. Amino acid sequence: CASSLEAGGTQYF.

The chain couples TRBV5-1 to TRBJ1-1; D perhaps matches TRBD1 (6 bases). The CDR3 runs to 14 residues. With 4 bases removed from V and 3 bases from J, the gap between germline ends came to 13 bases. CDR1 and CDR2 (germline): SGHRS, YFSETQ. The CDR3 sequence: CASSGKTGDTEAFF. The CDR3 bases are TGCGCCAGCAGCGGGAAGACAGGCGACACTGAAGCTTTCTTT.

This clonotype has only a few counts. The chain links TRBV2 to TRBJ2-1, with 10 bases fitting TRBD2. Germline-derived CDR1 and CDR2 are SNHLY and FYNNEI. The CDR3 length is 15 residues. Germline trimming cut 4 bases from V and 7 bases from J; bases unmatched to any gene: 7. CDR3 in amino acids: CASSVEALAGNEQFF. The CDR3 region has the DNA TGTGCCAGCAGTGTTGAGGCACTAGCGGGGAATGAGCAGTTCTTC.

This clonotype has a single count. The CDR3 DNA sequence: TGTGCCAGCAGCCCCCGGGCAGATCTAGCCAAAAACATTCAGTACTTC. Residues: CASSPRADLAKNIQYF. This chain joins TRBV12-3 or TRBV12-4 and TRBJ2-4; D ambiguous. The CDR3 runs 16 residues. Trimming removed 6 bases at V and 0 bases at J, with 15 bases between.

The chain recombines TRBV7-6 with TRBJ2-3, with unresolved D. The V end lost 2 bases, the J end lost 5 bases, and 17 bases lay between the germline ends. Germline V lookup: CDR1 SGHVS, CDR2 FNYEAQ. The CDR3 is 16 amino acids. The CDR3, as DNA: TGTGCCAGCAGCTTAAAGCCGGGTCCTACCAGAGATACGCAGTATTTT. It codes for CASSLKPGPTRDTQYF.

This clonotype has more than one count but fewer than ten. V and J are TRBV29-1 and TRBJ2-5; 11 positions match TRBD2. Trimming at V came to 7 bases and at J to 4 bases, leaving 8 bases not matched to a gene. Per germline, CDR1 SQVTM and CDR2 ANQGSEA. The CDR3 runs 14 residues. For the CDR3, the DNA is TGCAGCGGCCTGCTAGCGGGAGGCCGAGAGACCCAGTACTTC. Translated: CSGLLAGGRETQYF.

This clonotype appeared a few times. This chain uses TRBV7-9 with TRBJ2-5; 8 bases are shared with TRBD2. The CDR3 is made up of 17 amino acids. The V segment lost 3 bases and the J segment 3 bases; nucleotides outside the gene matches: 12. Per germline, CDR1 SEHNR and CDR2 FQNEAQ (reference sequence). The CDR3 protein is CASSFSPGGSIKETQYF. The DNA for the CDR3 is TGTGCCAGCAGCTTCTCTCCGGGGGGGAGTATCAAAGAGACCCAGTACTTC. Complete variable domain (other parts from reference TRBV7-9 and TRBJ2-5): DTGVSQNPRHKITKRGQNVTFRCDPISEHNRLYWYRQTLGQGPEFLTYFQNEAQLEKSRLLSDRFSAERPKGSFSTLEIQRTEQGDSAMYLCASSFSPGGSIKETQYFGPGTRLLVL.

The chain couples TRBV29-1 to TRBJ1-4; no clear D. The CDR3 sequence is 13 residues long. Germline assignment: CDR1 SQVTM and CDR2 ANQGSEA. Trimming left V 7 bases short and J 3 bases short, with 12 bases between. The CDR3 sequence is CSALNQANEKLFF. CDR3 DNA sequence: TGCAGCGCCTTAAACCAGGCTAATGAAAAACTGTTTTTT.

The chain recombines TRBV9 with TRBJ2-5, with D hard to call. Germline V gene data show CDR1 as SGDLS and CDR2 as YYNGEE. V gave up 1 base and J gave up 5 bases, with 15 bases separating them. CDR3 length: 15 residues. CDR3 in DNA: TGTGCCAGCAGCGTATTAACAGAAGCGTTGGAGACCCAGTACTTC. Protein sequence: CASSVLTEALETQYF.

The chain couples TRBV20-1 to TRBJ2-4, with TRBD2 matching over 11 bases. Per germline, CDR1 DFQATT and CDR2 SNEGSKA (reference sequence). With 6 bases clipped from V and 13 bases from J, the junction kept 17 bases outside the gene matches. There are 15 residues in the CDR3. CDR3 nucleotides: TGCAGTGCCAATCTAGCGGGGGGCTCTTCTGGAGAGCAGTACTTC. It encodes CSANLAGGSSGEQYF.